This T cell receptor beta chain was found in a study of T cell responses to AZD1222 COVID-19 vaccine. Study summary: Combined were second doses at about 4 or about 12 weeks. Whole-study results and caveats: Vaccine-associated CD4 TCRs ranged over spike, dominating at 160-218 and 743-854.

Trimming took off 5 bases at V and 7 bases at J, with 11 bases between the two ends. The CDR3 has 13 residues. CDR1 and CDR2 (germline): SGHTA, FQGTGA. Only one count was recorded for this clone. Antigen: not known. The repertoire was sequenced with immunoSEQ multiplex PCR; TCRdb's copy has only in-frame clones and lacks some. The sample gives 90,000 to 150,000 clones, more than 85% of which show up once; around 9.4% is in the top ten. The sample in question was peripheral blood, obtained on day 0 of AZD1222 vaccination. This sequence joins TRBV7-3 and TRBJ2-2; no clear D. This TCR derives from an adult in good health. The CDR3 sequence: CASSPGVSGELFF. The CDR3 region has the DNA TGTGCCAGCAGCCCCGGCGTCAGCGGGGAGCTGTTTTTT. Using reference TRBV7-3 and TRBJ2-2 for the parts outside the CDR3, the full variable domain is GAGVSQTPSNKVTEKGKYVELRCDPISGHTALYWYRQSLGQGPEFLIYFQGTGAADDSGLPNDRFFAVRPEGSVSTLKIQRTERGDSAVYLCASSPGVSGELFFGEGSRLTVL.